Presented here are 24 T cell receptor beta chains from one specimen sequenced in a study of T cell responses to AZD1222 COVID-19 vaccine. Clones were sequenced by immunoSEQ multiplex PCR, and TCRdb holds only the in-frame ones, with some missing. The top ten hold 4.8% of the sample, which has roughly 110,000 clones, 87% seen once. Sequencing was performed on peripheral blood, taken 28 days after the second AZD1222 dose. The receptors derive from an adult who received the AZD1222 COVID-19 vaccine.

This clone was recorded a few times. V gene TRBV7-7 combines with J gene TRBJ2-7; 8 bases fit TRBD1. CDR1 and CDR2 (germline): SSHAT, FNYEAQ (reference sequence). The CDR3 extends over 14 amino acids. Trimming removed 1 base from V and 5 bases from J; junction bases left unmatched: 4. The CDR3 is CASSLGTGLDEQYF. In DNA form, the CDR3 reads TGTGCCAGCAGCTTAGGGACAGGGCTCGACGAGCAGTACTTC.

The chain couples TRBV29-1 to TRBJ1-1, with 7 bases matching TRBD1. V was pared by 6 bases and J by 0 bases, with 4 bases of the junction left unmatched. Germline V lookup: CDR1 SQVTM, CDR2 ANQGSEA. The CDR3 contains 13 residues. The CDR3 sequence: CSVTGVMNTEAFF. DNA for the CDR3: TGCAGCGTCACAGGGGTGATGAACACTGAAGCTTTCTTT.

The chain has TRBV6-6 and TRBJ1-5; D remains ambiguous. The V gene's germline CDR1 is MNHNY and CDR2 SVGAGI (reference sequence). The CDR3 has 13 residues. V shed 6 bases and J shed 5 bases, with 11 bases lying between them. As DNA, the CDR3 is TGTGCCAGCAGAGATTACAGATATCAGCCCCAGCATTTT. Residues: CASRDYRYQPQHF.

This chain links TRBV27 with TRBJ1-2; 9 bases are a match to TRBD1. With V trimmed by 3 bases and J by 5 bases, 4 bases remained unmatched. Germline CDR1 MNHEY, CDR2 SMNVEV (reference sequence). The CDR3 loop spans 14 amino acids. CDR3 coding DNA: TGTGCCAGCAGTTTCGACAGGGGGGGGTATGGCTACACCTTC. Translated: CASSFDRGGYGYTF.

The chain uses TRBV19 and TRBJ1-1, with TRBD1 matching over 9 bases. The germline V gene has CDR1 LNHDA and CDR2 SQIVND (reference sequence). The CDR3 runs 13 residues. V was pared by 5 bases and J by 11 bases, with 9 bases of the junction left unmatched. CDR3 amino acids: CASSQPGTGYAFF. As DNA, the CDR3 is TGTGCCAGTAGTCAACCCGGGACAGGGTATGCTTTCTTT.

The rearrangement uses TRBV20-1 and TRBJ2-1, with D possibly being TRBD1 (6 bases). The CDR3 is 16 amino acids. Trimming left V 3 bases short and J 3 bases short, with 18 bases between. Germline V gene lookup returns CDR1 DFQATT and CDR2 SNEGSKA (reference sequence). CDR3 loop: CSASPELWGHYNEQFF. CDR3 nucleotide sequence: TGCAGTGCTAGTCCCGAGCTGTGGGGGCACTACAATGAGCAGTTCTTC.

This clone was observed once. V gene TRBV6-5 combines with J gene TRBJ1-1; D uncertain. Germline V lookup: CDR1 MNHEY, CDR2 SVGAGI. The CDR3 loop spans 13 amino acids. CDR3 region: CVTLLGFSTEAFF. The CDR3 DNA follows: TGTGTCACATTATTAGGGTTCAGCACTGAAGCTTTCTTT.

The table lists this clone with a count of one. Written as DNA, the CDR3 is TGTGCCAGCAGTGTGCAGGGAGACAATGAGCAGTTCTTC. Its translation: CASSVQGDNEQFF. V usage is TRBV25-1 and J usage is TRBJ2-1; the D gene could be TRBD1 or TRBD2 (5 bases each). The CDR3 contains 13 residues. Trimming left V 4 bases short and J 5 bases short, with 9 bases between. The germline V gene encodes CDR1 MGHDK and CDR2 SYGVNS.

The chain combines TRBV7-9 with TRBJ1-3; weak D call: TRBD1 (5 bases). This CDR3 has 14 residues. Germline loops: CDR1 SEHNR, CDR2 FQNEAQ (reference sequence). V shed 8 bases and J shed 0 bases, with 11 bases lying between them. The DNA of the CDR3 is TGTGCCAGCGCACGGGGGGGCTCTGGAAACACCATATATTTT. It encodes CASARGGSGNTIYF. Complete variable domain (other parts from reference TRBV7-9 and TRBJ1-3): DTGVSQNPRHKITKRGQNVTFRCDPISEHNRLYWYRQTLGQGPEFLTYFQNEAQLEKSRLLSDRFSAERPKGSFSTLEIQRTEQGDSAMYLCASARGGSGNTIYFGEGSWLTVV.

The chain recombines TRBV24-1 with TRBJ2-1; D may be TRBD1 or TRBD2 (5 bases each). Germline-derived CDR1 and CDR2 are KGHDR and SFDVKD. The CDR3 extends over 13 amino acids. Trimming cost V 3 bases and J 9 bases, with 11 bases left between them. The CDR3 is CATSDPPGTEQFF. CDR3 nucleotides: TGTGCCACCAGTGATCCACCCGGGACTGAGCAGTTCTTC.

This chain connects TRBV12-3 or TRBV12-4 to TRBJ1-1; 7 bases are shared with TRBD1. The CDR3 runs to 12 residues. V was clipped by 4 bases and J by 7 bases; unmatched bases: 3. The CDR3 DNA is TGTGCCAGCAGTTCTAGGACAGGTGAAGCTTTCTTT. It codes for CASSSRTGEAFF.

The J gene is TRBJ2-5, the V gene TRBV7-9; perhaps TRBD1 as D (6 bases). V lost 2 bases, J lost 3 bases, and 10 bases lay in between. Germline CDR1 reads SEHNR; CDR2 reads FQNEAQ (reference sequence). This CDR3 spans 14 amino acids. CDR3 coding DNA: TGTGCCAGCAGCTTAACGGCAGGGGAAGAGACCCAGTACTTC. It specifies CASSLTAGEETQYF.

The V gene is TRBV10-3, the J gene TRBJ2-4; D call uncertain. The germline CDR1 and CDR2 sequences are ENHRY and SYGVKD. With 4 bases removed from V and 0 bases from J, the gap between germline ends came to 16 bases. There are 17 residues in the CDR3. CDR3 sequence reads: CAISGRPMELAKNIQYF. The CDR3 nucleotides are TGTGCCATCAGTGGTCGGCCGATGGAGCTAGCCAAAAACATTCAGTACTTC.

This rearrangement joins TRBV5-1 to TRBJ1-5; D is possibly TRBD1 (6 bases). V dropped 0 bases and J dropped 6 bases, with 10 bases sitting between them. The CDR3 sequence is 14 residues long. Germline V gene sequence: CDR1 SGHRS, CDR2 YFSETQ. In DNA form, the CDR3 reads TGCGCCAGCAGCTTGGCCTTGGGGGCTCAGCCCCAGCATTTT. Protein: CASSLALGAQPQHF.

V and J are TRBV6-2 or TRBV6-3 and TRBJ1-1, with unresolved D. The CDR3 runs 14 residues. Germline V gene sequence: CDR1 MNHEY, CDR2 SVGEGT. V lost 4 bases and J lost 2, with 11 bases in between. The CDR3, as DNA: TGTGCCAGCAGTTCACGGGCAACTAACACTGAAGCTTTCTTT. Its translation is CASSSRATNTEAFF.

This chain uses TRBV19 with TRBJ1-5; 10 bases are shared with TRBD1. CDR3 length: 17 residues. CDR1 is LNHDA and CDR2 is SQIVND in the germline V gene (reference sequence). V dropped 3 bases and J dropped 2; count of bases not matched to a gene: 7. The CDR3 region is CASSIGGTGVGNQPQHF. The CDR3 DNA reads as TGTGCCAGTAGTATCGGGGGGACAGGGGTCGGCAATCAGCCCCAGCATTTT.

The chain links TRBV4-2 to TRBJ2-7, with 9 nucleotides matching TRBD2. V trimming: 1 base; J trimming: 3 bases; junction bases outside the gene matches: 4. Germline V gene sequence: CDR1 LGHNA, CDR2 YNFKEQ. The CDR3 extends over 15 amino acids. CDR3 nucleotide sequence: TGTGCCAGCAGCCAAGCGCGGGGGGGACTCTACGAGCAGTACTTC. Protein: CASSQARGGLYEQYF.

A single count supports this clone. The chain carries TRBV28 and TRBJ2-7, with TRBD1 identical over 8 bases. CDR3 size: 14 residues. Germline CDR1 is MDHEN and CDR2 is SYDVKM. V lost 4 bases to trimming and J lost 2 bases; unmatched junction nucleotides: 4. In nucleotides, the CDR3 is TGTGCCAGCAGTTCACAGGGGGTCGCCTACGAGCAGTACTTC. Its protein product is CASSSQGVAYEQYF.

The J gene is TRBJ1-5, the V gene TRBV18; the D gene is possibly TRBD1 (6 bases). Germline V gene sequence: CDR1 KGHSH, CDR2 LQKENI. Deletions cut 4 bases from V and 4 bases from J, with 14 bases between. This CDR3 contains 15 residues. The CDR3: CASSQQGIGNQPQHF. The CDR3 nucleotides read TGTGCCAGCTCACAGCAGGGGATAGGGAATCAGCCCCAGCATTTT.

A single count supports this clone. The chain links TRBV15 to TRBJ1-5, with D perhaps TRBD1 (6 bases). Trimming shortened V by 4 bases and J by 3 bases, and 10 bases separated the two germline ends. Germline V gene sequence: CDR1 LNHNV, CDR2 YYDKDF (reference sequence). The CDR3 has 14 amino acids. CDR3 in amino acids: CATSKGVINQPQHF. The CDR3 DNA reads TGTGCCACCAGCAAGGGGGTCATCAATCAGCCCCAGCATTTT.

V usage is TRBV27 and J usage is TRBJ1-5, with D maybe TRBD1 (6 bases). Germline CDR1 reads MNHEY; CDR2 reads SMNVEV (reference sequence). The CDR3 totals 15 residues. V was trimmed by 4 bases and J by 1 base, leaving 11 bases between them. The CDR3 is CASSWQGISNQPQHF. The DNA for the CDR3 is TGTGCCAGCAGTTGGCAGGGGATAAGCAATCAGCCCCAGCATTTT.

J is TRBJ1-2 and V is TRBV4-2; D call uncertain. Germline-derived CDR1 and CDR2 are LGHNA and YNFKEQ. Trimming removed 0 bases from V and 6 bases from J, with 17 bases in between. This CDR3 is built from 16 residues. The CDR3 is CASSQDMDGPKDGYTF. CDR3 nucleotides: TGTGCCAGCAGCCAAGATATGGACGGCCCTAAGGATGGCTACACCTTC.

This clone was counted once. The rearrangement links TRBV5-4 to TRBJ2-6, with 7 bases matching TRBD2. Germline-derived CDR1 and CDR2 are SGHNT and YYREEE (reference sequence). The CDR3 contains 15 residues. Trimming cost V 4 bases and J 6 bases; bases outside gene matches: 7. This chain's CDR3 is CASSPPGLTANVLTF. The DNA of the CDR3 is TGTGCCAGCAGCCCACCGGGACTAACGGCCAACGTCCTGACTTTC.

For this clone: Mismatch with germline at one junction end may stem from a read error. This rearrangement joins TRBV2 to TRBJ2-7, with D tentatively TRBD1 or TRBD2 (5 bases each). There are 12 residues in the CDR3. The germline CDR1 and CDR2 sequences are SNHLY and FYNNEI. Written as DNA, the CDR3 is TGTGCCAGCAGTGCAGTCTCCGGGACGCGGAACTTC. Amino acids: CASSAVSGTRNF.